These T cell receptor beta chains were read from a single sample in a study of high-grade serous ovarian cancer treatment subgroups. Sequenced by immunoSEQ multiplex PCR; TCRdb stores in-frame clones only, minus some. The sample includes about 39,000 clones, 75% to 85% seen only once; the top ten take about 3%. The specimen sequenced was tumor tissue. The receptors shown here come from a human donor with high-grade serous ovarian cancer. CDR3s include the opening cysteine and the closing phenylalanine or tryptophan. A D gene is named only where the DNA matches it firmly. Rows may omit the clone size; those that give it use once, few, many or a size class.

d_gene: NA
j_gene: TRBJ1-6
abundance: NA
v_gene: TRBV9
CDR3aa: CASSAVDSRGRNSPLHF
CDR3nt: TGTGCCAGCAGCGCCGTGGACAGCCGGGGGAGGAATTCACCCCTCCACTTT

d_gene: TRBD1
j_gene: TRBJ2-2
abundance: NA
v_gene: TRBV4-3
CDR3aa: CASSQVIPIQGADGELFF
CDR3nt: TGCGCCAGCAGCCAAGTAATTCCAATCCAGGGGGCAGACGGGGAGCTGTTTTTT

d_gene: NA
j_gene: TRBJ2-1
abundance: NA
v_gene: TRBV27
CDR3aa: CATSHQWAGVGGFF
CDR3nt: TGTGCCACCTCCCACCAATGGGCAGGGGTAGGGGGGTTCTTC

d_gene: NA
j_gene: TRBJ1-5
abundance: few
v_gene: TRBV7-2
CDR3aa: CASTPEFASNQPQHF
CDR3nt: TGTGCCAGCACCCCGGAATTCGCGAGCAATCAGCCCCAGCATTTT

d_gene: TRBD2
j_gene: TRBJ2-7
abundance: NA
v_gene: TRBV5-1
CDR3aa: CASRNGLAGGSDYEQYF
CDR3nt: TGCGCCAGCAGAAACGGACTAGCGGGAGGGTCTGACTACGAGCAGTACTTC

d_gene: TRBD2
j_gene: TRBJ2-5
abundance: NA
v_gene: TRBV30
CDR3aa: CAWSVGGGGQETQYF
CDR3nt: TGTGCCTGGAGTGTTGGCGGGGGGGGGCAAGAGACCCAGTACTTC

d_gene: NA
j_gene: TRBJ2-5
abundance: NA
v_gene: TRBV10-3
CDR3aa: CAISNPGETQYF
CDR3nt: TGTGCCATATCTAATCCTGGGGAGACCCAGTACTTC

d_gene: NA
j_gene: TRBJ2-6
abundance: NA
v_gene: TRBV14
CDR3aa: CASSQVSGRSGANVLTF
CDR3nt: TGTGCCAGCAGCCAAGTTAGTGGCAGATCAGGGGCCAACGTCCTGACTTTC

d_gene: TRBD1
j_gene: TRBJ1-2
abundance: few
v_gene: TRBV27
CDR3aa: CASSSGTGGYLDGYTF
CDR3nt: TGTGCCAGCAGTTCCGGGACAGGGGGCTACCTAGATGGCTACACCTTC

d_gene: TRBD2
j_gene: TRBJ2-3
abundance: NA
v_gene: TRBV5-8
CDR3aa: CASRGGVASGVTDTQYF
CDR3nt: TGTGCCAGCAGAGGAGGCGTCGCTAGCGGGGTCACAGATACGCAGTATTTT

d_gene: TRBD1
j_gene: TRBJ2-2
abundance: NA
v_gene: TRBV7-2
CDR3aa: CASFIGTATGELFF
CDR3nt: TGTGCCAGCTTCATCGGGACAGCCACCGGGGAGCTGTTTTTT

d_gene: NA
j_gene: TRBJ2-2
abundance: NA
v_gene: TRBV7-7
CDR3aa: CASSPAQDLPDTGELFF
CDR3nt: TGTGCCAGCAGCCCAGCCCAGGACTTACCGGACACCGGGGAGCTGTTTTTT

d_gene: TRBD1
j_gene: TRBJ2-3
abundance: NA
v_gene: TRBV9
CDR3aa: CASRDRSTDTQYF
CDR3nt: TGTGCCAGCCGGGACAGAAGCACAGATACGCAGTATTTT

d_gene: NA
j_gene: TRBJ2-7
abundance: NA
v_gene: TRBV6-1
CDR3aa: CASGTGHSYEQYF
CDR3nt: TGTGCCAGCGGAACAGGGCACAGTTACGAGCAGTACTTC

d_gene: NA
j_gene: TRBJ2-3
abundance: once
v_gene: TRBV6-4
CDR3aa: CASSDSGNTDTQYF
CDR3nt: TGTGCCAGCAGTGACTCGGGCAACACAGATACGCAGTATTTT

d_gene: NA
j_gene: TRBJ1-1
abundance: few
v_gene: TRBV5-1
CDR3aa: CASSSNYEAFF
CDR3nt: TGCGCCAGCAGCTCGAACTACGAAGCTTTCTTT

d_gene: TRBD2
j_gene: TRBJ2-1
abundance: NA
v_gene: TRBV7-2
CDR3aa: CASSLTAGGYSNEQFF
CDR3nt: TGTGCCAGCAGCTTAACAGCGGGAGGTTATAGTAATGAGCAGTTCTTC

d_gene: TRBD1
j_gene: TRBJ1-2
abundance: NA
v_gene: TRBV29-1
CDR3aa: CSVSGQGHSGYTF
CDR3nt: TGCAGCGTGAGTGGACAGGGACATAGTGGCTACACCTTC

d_gene: NA
j_gene: TRBJ1-2
abundance: NA
v_gene: TRBV28
CDR3aa: CAVGDGYTF
CDR3nt: TGTGCGGTGGGGGACGGCTACACCTTC

d_gene: TRBD2
j_gene: TRBJ2-3
abundance: NA
v_gene: TRBV20-1
CDR3aa: CSAGGADTQYF
CDR3nt: TGCAGTGCTGGGGGGGCAGATACGCAGTATTTT

d_gene: NA
j_gene: TRBJ2-1
abundance: NA
v_gene: TRBV5-1
CDR3aa: CASSTFSGNEQFF
CDR3nt: TGCGCCAGCAGCACTTTCAGCGGCAATGAGCAGTTCTTC

d_gene: TRBD1
j_gene: TRBJ1-4
abundance: few
v_gene: TRBV10-2
CDR3aa: CASGPGQGQKLFF
CDR3nt: TGCGCCAGCGGGCCGGGACAGGGGCAAAAACTGTTTTTT

d_gene: NA
j_gene: TRBJ1-1
abundance: NA
v_gene: TRBV7-8
CDR3aa: CASSLDRSEAFF
CDR3nt: TGTGCCAGCAGCTTAGACAGGAGTGAAGCTTTCTTT

d_gene: TRBD2
j_gene: TRBJ2-7
abundance: NA
v_gene: TRBV27
CDR3aa: CASSWSSGTEQYF
CDR3nt: TGTGCCAGCAGTTGGAGTAGCGGGACCGAGCAGTACTTC

d_gene: TRBD1
j_gene: TRBJ1-5
abundance: NA
v_gene: TRBV30
CDR3aa: CAWSDRGGGQPQHF
CDR3nt: TGTGCCTGGAGTGACAGGGGCGGGGGTCAGCCCCAGCATTTT

d_gene: TRBD2
j_gene: TRBJ2-3
abundance: NA
v_gene: TRBV5-4
CDR3aa: CASRATSRSTDTQYF
CDR3nt: TGTGCCAGCAGGGCGACTAGCAGAAGCACAGATACGCAGTATTTT

d_gene: TRBD2
j_gene: TRBJ2-1
abundance: NA
v_gene: TRBV7-7
CDR3aa: CASSQGTSGSGEQFF
CDR3nt: TGTGCCAGCAGCCAGGGGACTAGCGGGAGTGGTGAGCAGTTCTTC

d_gene: TRBD1
j_gene: TRBJ2-7
abundance: NA
v_gene: TRBV19
CDR3aa: CASSFGQGRYEQYF
CDR3nt: TGTGCCAGTTCATTCGGACAGGGGCGTTACGAGCAGTACTTC

d_gene: TRBD1
j_gene: TRBJ1-1
abundance: few
v_gene: TRBV27
CDR3aa: CASNSPGGADTEAFF
CDR3nt: TGTGCCAGCAACTCGCCAGGGGGCGCGGACACTGAAGCTTTCTTT

d_gene: NA
j_gene: TRBJ2-7
abundance: NA
v_gene: TRBV13
CDR3aa: CASTSGASGYEQYF
CDR3nt: TGTGCCAGCACCTCAGGGGCTAGCGGTTACGAGCAGTACTTC

d_gene: NA
j_gene: TRBJ2-3
abundance: NA
v_gene: TRBV7-9
CDR3aa: CASSLQADTQYF
CDR3nt: TGTGCCAGCAGCCTCCAAGCGGATACGCAGTATTTT

d_gene: NA
j_gene: TRBJ1-3
abundance: NA
v_gene: TRBV28
CDR3aa: CASSSPIFKGPSGNTIYF
CDR3nt: TGTGCCAGCAGTTCGCCAATATTTAAGGGTCCCTCTGGAAACACCATATATTTT

d_gene: TRBD1
j_gene: TRBJ2-5
abundance: NA
v_gene: TRBV29-1
CDR3aa: CSVRGSQGHQETQYF
CDR3nt: TGCAGCGTTCGGGGATCACAGGGGCACCAAGAGACCCAGTACTTC

d_gene: NA
j_gene: TRBJ2-5
abundance: NA
v_gene: TRBV29-1
CDR3aa: CSVGYRETQYF
CDR3nt: TGCAGCGTTGGGTACCGAGAGACCCAGTACTTC

d_gene: NA
j_gene: TRBJ1-2
abundance: NA
v_gene: TRBV28
CDR3aa: CASSWGISYGYTF
CDR3nt: TGTGCCAGCAGTTGGGGTATAAGCTATGGCTACACCTTC

d_gene: NA
j_gene: TRBJ2-4
abundance: NA
v_gene: TRBV27
CDR3aa: CASSCRGGNIQYF
CDR3nt: TGTGCCAGCAGTTGCCGGGGAGGAAACATTCAGTACTTC

d_gene: TRBD1
j_gene: TRBJ2-6
abundance: NA
v_gene: TRBV6-1
CDR3aa: CASSGPNTGGLANVLTF
CDR3nt: TGTGCCAGCAGTGGTCCAAATACAGGGGGCCTAGCCAACGTCCTGACTTTC

d_gene: TRBD2
j_gene: TRBJ2-1
abundance: NA
v_gene: TRBV6-1
CDR3aa: CASSEILLAVNEQFF
CDR3nt: TGTGCCAGCAGTGAAATTCTACTAGCGGTCAATGAGCAGTTCTTC

d_gene: TRBD1
j_gene: TRBJ1-1
abundance: NA
v_gene: TRBV7-9
CDR3aa: CASSFRGGNTEAFF
CDR3nt: TGTGCCAGCAGCTTCCGAGGGGGCAACACTGAAGCTTTCTTT

d_gene: NA
j_gene: TRBJ2-4
abundance: NA
v_gene: TRBV13
CDR3aa: CASSFPRGGVPKNIQYF
CDR3nt: TGTGCCAGCAGCTTCCCGAGAGGCGGGGTCCCCAAAAACATTCAGTACTTC

d_gene: NA
j_gene: TRBJ2-1
abundance: NA
v_gene: TRBV7-2
CDR3aa: CASSFKSLGGNEQFF
CDR3nt: TGTGCCAGCAGCTTTAAAAGCCTAGGTGGGAATGAGCAGTTCTTC

d_gene: TRBD2
j_gene: TRBJ2-7
abundance: NA
v_gene: TRBV18
CDR3aa: CASSPPTGGTFEQYF
CDR3nt: TGTGCCAGCTCACCCCCGACGGGAGGGACCTTCGAGCAGTACTTC

d_gene: NA
j_gene: TRBJ1-2
abundance: NA
v_gene: TRBV9
CDR3aa: CASSAGTTYGYTF
CDR3nt: TGTGCCAGCAGCGCAGGGACGACTTATGGCTACACCTTC

d_gene: NA
j_gene: TRBJ1-1
abundance: NA
v_gene: TRBV19
CDR3aa: CASIRGTEAFF
CDR3nt: TGTGCCAGTATCAGGGGCACTGAAGCTTTCTTT

d_gene: NA
j_gene: TRBJ2-5
abundance: NA
v_gene: TRBV28
CDR3aa: CASSRSAVRETQYF
CDR3nt: TGTGCCAGCAGTCGGTCAGCGGTCAGAGAGACCCAGTACTTC

d_gene: NA
j_gene: TRBJ1-2
abundance: NA
v_gene: TRBV27
CDR3aa: CASSSFDRPHYGYTF
CDR3nt: TGTGCCAGCAGTTCCTTTGACAGGCCCCACTATGGCTACACCTTC

d_gene: TRBD2
j_gene: TRBJ2-1
abundance: NA
v_gene: TRBV2
CDR3aa: CASSPGLAGGYNEQFF
CDR3nt: TGTGCCAGCAGCCCGGGACTAGCGGGGGGGTACAATGAGCAGTTCTTC

d_gene: NA
j_gene: TRBJ2-7
abundance: NA
v_gene: TRBV9
CDR3aa: CASSVASPSYEQYF
CDR3nt: TGTGCCAGCAGCGTAGCTAGCCCCTCCTACGAGCAGTACTTC

d_gene: TRBD2
j_gene: TRBJ2-1
abundance: NA
v_gene: TRBV7-6
CDR3aa: CASSFFSGRAIYNEQFF
CDR3nt: TGTGCCAGCAGCTTTTTTAGCGGGAGGGCCATATACAATGAGCAGTTCTTC

d_gene: NA
j_gene: TRBJ2-2
abundance: NA
v_gene: TRBV19
CDR3aa: CASSPRRRNVAGELFF
CDR3nt: TGTGCCAGTAGTCCCCGTCGGAGAAATGTAGCCGGGGAGCTGTTTTTT

d_gene: NA
j_gene: TRBJ2-7
abundance: NA
v_gene: TRBV27
CDR3aa: CASSIKGPYEQYF
CDR3nt: TGTGCCAGCAGTATCAAGGGGCCTTACGAGCAGTACTTC